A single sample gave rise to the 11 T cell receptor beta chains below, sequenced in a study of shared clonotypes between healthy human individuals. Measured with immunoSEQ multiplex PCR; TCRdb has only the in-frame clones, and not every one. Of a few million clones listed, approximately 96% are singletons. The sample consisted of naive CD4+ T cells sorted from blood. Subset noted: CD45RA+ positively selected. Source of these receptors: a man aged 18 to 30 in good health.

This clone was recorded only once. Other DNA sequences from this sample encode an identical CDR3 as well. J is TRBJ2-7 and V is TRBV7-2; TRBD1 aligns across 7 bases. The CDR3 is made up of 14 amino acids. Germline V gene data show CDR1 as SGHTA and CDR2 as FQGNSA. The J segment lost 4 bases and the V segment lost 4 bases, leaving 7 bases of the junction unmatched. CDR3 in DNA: TGTGCCAGCAGCTCACGGACAGGAACGTACGAGCAGTACTTC. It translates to CASSSRTGTYEQYF.

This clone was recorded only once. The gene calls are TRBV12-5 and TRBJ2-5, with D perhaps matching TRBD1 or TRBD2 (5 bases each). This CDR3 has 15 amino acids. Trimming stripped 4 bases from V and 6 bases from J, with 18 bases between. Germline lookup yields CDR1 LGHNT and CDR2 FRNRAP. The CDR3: CASGSWDPPGQTQYF. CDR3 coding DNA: TGTGCTAGTGGTTCGTGGGACCCCCCGGGGCAGACCCAGTACTTC.

CDR3 in DNA: TGTGCCAGCAGTCCACGACAGCCCCAAGAGACCCAGTACTTC. It encodes CASSPRQPQETQYF. V and J are TRBV27 and TRBJ2-5; possibly TRBD1 for D (5 bases). The germline V and J ends were trimmed by 5 bases and 1 base, with 11 bases remaining between them. Germline CDR1 MNHEY, CDR2 SMNVEV (reference sequence). This CDR3 has 14 amino acids.

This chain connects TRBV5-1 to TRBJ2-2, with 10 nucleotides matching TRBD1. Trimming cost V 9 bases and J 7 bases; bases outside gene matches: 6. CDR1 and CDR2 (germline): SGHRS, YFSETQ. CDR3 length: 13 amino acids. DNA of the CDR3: TGCGCCACAGGGACAGGGGATGTCGGGGAGCTGTTTTTT. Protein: CATGTGDVGELFF.

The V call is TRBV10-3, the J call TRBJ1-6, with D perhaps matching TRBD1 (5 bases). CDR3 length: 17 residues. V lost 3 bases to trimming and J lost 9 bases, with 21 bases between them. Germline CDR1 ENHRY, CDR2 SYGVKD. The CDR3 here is CAISDDDGFLGASPLHF. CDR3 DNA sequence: TGTGCCATCAGTGATGACGACGGGTTCCTAGGGGCTTCACCCCTCCACTTT.

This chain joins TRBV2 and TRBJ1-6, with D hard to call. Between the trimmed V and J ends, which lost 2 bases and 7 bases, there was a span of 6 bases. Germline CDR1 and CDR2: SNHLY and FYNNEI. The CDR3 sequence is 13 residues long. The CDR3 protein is CASSERENSPLHF. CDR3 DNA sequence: TGTGCCAGCAGTGAAAGGGAGAATTCACCCCTCCACTTT.

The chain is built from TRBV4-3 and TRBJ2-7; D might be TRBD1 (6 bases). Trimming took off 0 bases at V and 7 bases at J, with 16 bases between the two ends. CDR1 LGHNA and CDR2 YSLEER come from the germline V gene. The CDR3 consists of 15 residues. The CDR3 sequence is CASSQDSTGNREQYF. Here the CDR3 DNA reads TGCGCCAGCAGCCAAGATAGTACAGGGAACAGGGAGCAGTACTTC.

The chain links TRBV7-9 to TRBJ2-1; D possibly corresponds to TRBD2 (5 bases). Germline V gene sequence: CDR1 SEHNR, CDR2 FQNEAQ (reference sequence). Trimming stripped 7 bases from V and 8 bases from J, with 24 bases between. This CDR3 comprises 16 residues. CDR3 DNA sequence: TGTGCCAGCACATATGGGATGACTCGAGGGATCGATGAGCAGTTCTTC. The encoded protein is CASTYGMTRGIDEQFF.

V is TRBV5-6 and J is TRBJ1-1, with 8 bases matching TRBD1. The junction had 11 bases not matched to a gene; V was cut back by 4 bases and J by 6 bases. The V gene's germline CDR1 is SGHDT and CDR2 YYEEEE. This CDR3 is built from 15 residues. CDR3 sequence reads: CASSPGQGKVAEAFF. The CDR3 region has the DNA TGTGCCAGCAGCCCCGGACAGGGAAAAGTGGCTGAAGCTTTCTTT.

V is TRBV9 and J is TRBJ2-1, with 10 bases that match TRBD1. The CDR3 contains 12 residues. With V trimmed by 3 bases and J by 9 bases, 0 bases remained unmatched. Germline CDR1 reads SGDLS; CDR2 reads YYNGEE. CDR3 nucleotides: TGTGCCAGCAGCGGGGACAGGGGTGAGCAGTTCTTC. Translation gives CASSGDRGEQFF.

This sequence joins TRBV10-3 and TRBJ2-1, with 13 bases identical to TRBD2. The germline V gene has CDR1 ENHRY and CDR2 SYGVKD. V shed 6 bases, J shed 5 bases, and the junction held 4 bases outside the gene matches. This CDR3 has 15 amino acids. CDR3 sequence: CAIRGLAGVDNEQFF. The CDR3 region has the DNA TGTGCCATCAGAGGACTAGCGGGAGTGGACAATGAGCAGTTCTTC.